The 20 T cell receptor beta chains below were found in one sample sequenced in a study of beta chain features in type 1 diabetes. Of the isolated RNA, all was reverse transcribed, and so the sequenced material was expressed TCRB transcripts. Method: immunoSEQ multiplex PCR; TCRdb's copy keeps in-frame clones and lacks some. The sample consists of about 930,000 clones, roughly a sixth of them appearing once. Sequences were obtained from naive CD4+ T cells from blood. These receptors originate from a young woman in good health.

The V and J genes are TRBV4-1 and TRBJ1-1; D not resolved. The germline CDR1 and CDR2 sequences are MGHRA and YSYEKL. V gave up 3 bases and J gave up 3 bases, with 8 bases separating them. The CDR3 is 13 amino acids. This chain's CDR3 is CASSQSRDTEAFF. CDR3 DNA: TGCGCCAGCAGCCAGTCCCGGGACACTGAAGCTTTCTTT.

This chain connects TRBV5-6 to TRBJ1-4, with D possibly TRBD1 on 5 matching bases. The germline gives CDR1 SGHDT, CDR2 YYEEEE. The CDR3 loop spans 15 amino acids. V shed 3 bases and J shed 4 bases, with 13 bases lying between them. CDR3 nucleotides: TGTGCCAGCAGCTCGGAACAGGTGTATAATGAAAAACTGTTTTTT. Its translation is CASSSEQVYNEKLFF.

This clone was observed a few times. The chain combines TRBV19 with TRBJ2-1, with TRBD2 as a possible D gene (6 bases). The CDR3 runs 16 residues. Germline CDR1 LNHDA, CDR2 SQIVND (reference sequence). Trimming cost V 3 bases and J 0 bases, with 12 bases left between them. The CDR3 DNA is TGTGCCAGTAGTATTTCGGGACTGCACTCCTACAATGAGCAGTTCTTC. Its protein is CASSISGLHSYNEQFF.

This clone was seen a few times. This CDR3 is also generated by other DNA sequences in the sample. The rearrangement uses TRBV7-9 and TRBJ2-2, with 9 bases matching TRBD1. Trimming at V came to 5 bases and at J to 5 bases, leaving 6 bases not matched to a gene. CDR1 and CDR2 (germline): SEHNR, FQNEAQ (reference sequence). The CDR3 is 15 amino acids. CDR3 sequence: CASSPGQGNTGELFF. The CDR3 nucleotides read TGTGCCAGCAGCCCGGGACAGGGAAATACCGGGGAGCTGTTTTTT.

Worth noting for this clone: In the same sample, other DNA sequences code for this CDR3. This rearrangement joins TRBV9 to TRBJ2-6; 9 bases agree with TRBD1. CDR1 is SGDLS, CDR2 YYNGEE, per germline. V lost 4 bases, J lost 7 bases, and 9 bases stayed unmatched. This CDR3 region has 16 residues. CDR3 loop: CASSPRGDRAANVLTF. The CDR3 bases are TGTGCCAGCAGCCCAAGGGGGGACAGGGCTGCCAACGTCCTGACTTTC.

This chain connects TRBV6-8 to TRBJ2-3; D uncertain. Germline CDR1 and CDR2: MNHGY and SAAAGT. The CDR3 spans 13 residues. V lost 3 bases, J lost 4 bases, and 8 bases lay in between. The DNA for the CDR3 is TGTGCCAGCAGTTATATTTTCGCAGATACGCAGTATTTT. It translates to CASSYIFADTQYF.

DNA for the CDR3: TGTGCCAGCACCCCAATCGCCTGGGGGACGTCAGAACAGACCGGGGAGCTGTTTTTT. The encoded protein is CASTPIAWGTSEQTGELFF. This chain links TRBV27 with TRBJ2-2, with D perhaps assigned TRBD1 or TRBD2 (5 bases each). From germline, CDR1 is MNHEY and CDR2 SMNVEV (reference sequence). Trimming removed 7 bases from V and 5 bases from J, with 29 bases in between. CDR3 size: 19 residues.

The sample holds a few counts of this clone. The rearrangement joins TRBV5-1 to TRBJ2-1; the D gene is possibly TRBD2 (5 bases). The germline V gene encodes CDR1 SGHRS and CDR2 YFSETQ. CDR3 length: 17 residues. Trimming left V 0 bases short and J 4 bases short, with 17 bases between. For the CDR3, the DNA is TGCGCCAGCAGCTTGGTTTGGGCGGGCGGCGAATACAATGAGCAGTTCTTC. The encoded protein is CASSLVWAGGEYNEQFF.

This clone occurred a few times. The CDR3 here is CASSLDPDRGGAEAFF. CDR3 coding DNA: TGTGCCAGCAGCTTAGACCCTGACAGGGGGGGAGCTGAAGCTTTCTTT. V and J are TRBV7-9 and TRBJ1-1, with 9 bases fitting TRBD1. Trimming removed 1 base from V and 6 bases from J; junction bases left unmatched: 9. The CDR3 is made up of 16 amino acids. From germline, CDR1 is SEHNR and CDR2 FQNEAQ (reference sequence).

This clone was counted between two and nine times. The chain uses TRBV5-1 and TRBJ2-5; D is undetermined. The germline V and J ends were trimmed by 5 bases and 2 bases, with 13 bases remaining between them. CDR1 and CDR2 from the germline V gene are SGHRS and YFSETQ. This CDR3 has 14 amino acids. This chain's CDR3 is CASRLSSEQETQYF. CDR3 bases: TGCGCCAGCAGGCTGAGTTCGGAGCAAGAGACCCAGTACTTC.

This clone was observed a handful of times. The CDR3 is CASSKECRSGSDEQYF. CDR3 DNA: TGTGCCAGCAGCAAAGAATGCCGGAGCGGGAGTGACGAGCAGTACTTC. The chain carries TRBV21-1 and TRBJ2-7; the D call of TRBD2 is as the table states it, not checked on the DNA. TRBV21-1 is shown as a pseudogene. The CDR3 runs 16 residues.

CDR3 sequence: CASSFHPDRDDEQFF. CDR3 nucleotides: TGTGCCAGCAGCTTTCACCCCGACAGGGACGATGAGCAGTTCTTC. The gene calls are TRBV5-4 and TRBJ2-1; TRBD1 matches 7 bases. V was clipped by 2 bases and J by 8 bases; unmatched bases: 10. The CDR3 sequence is 15 residues long. Germline loops: CDR1 SGHNT, CDR2 YYREEE (reference sequence).

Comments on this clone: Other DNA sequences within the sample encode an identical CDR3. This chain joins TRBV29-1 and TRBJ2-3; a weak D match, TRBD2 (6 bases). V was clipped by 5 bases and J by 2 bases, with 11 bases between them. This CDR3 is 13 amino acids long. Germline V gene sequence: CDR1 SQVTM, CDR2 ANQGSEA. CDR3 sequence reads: CSVRGRVTDTQYF. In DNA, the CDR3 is TGCAGCGTTCGGGGGAGAGTCACAGATACGCAGTATTTT.

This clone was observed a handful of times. The chain's CDR3 is CASSSLLAGADTQYF. The CDR3 coding sequence is TGTGCCAGCAGTTCTCTTTTAGCGGGAGCTGATACGCAGTATTTT. This rearrangement joins TRBV28 to TRBJ2-3; 9 bases fit TRBD2. CDR1 is MDHEN, CDR2 SYDVKM, per germline. The V segment lost 4 bases and the J segment 6 bases; nucleotides outside the gene matches: 8. CDR3 length: 15 residues.

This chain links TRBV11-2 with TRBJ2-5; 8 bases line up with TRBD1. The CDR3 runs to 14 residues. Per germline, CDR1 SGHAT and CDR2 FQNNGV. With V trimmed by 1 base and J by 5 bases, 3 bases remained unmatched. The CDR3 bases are TGTGCCAGCAGCTTAGTGCACAGGGGGGAGACCCAGTACTTC. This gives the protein CASSLVHRGETQYF.

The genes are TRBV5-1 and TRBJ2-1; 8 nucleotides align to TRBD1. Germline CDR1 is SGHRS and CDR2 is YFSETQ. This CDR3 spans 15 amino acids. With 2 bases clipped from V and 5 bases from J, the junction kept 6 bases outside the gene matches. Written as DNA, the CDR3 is TGCGCCAGCAGCTTTAGGACAGGGTGGGACAATGAGCAGTTCTTC. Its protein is CASSFRTGWDNEQFF.

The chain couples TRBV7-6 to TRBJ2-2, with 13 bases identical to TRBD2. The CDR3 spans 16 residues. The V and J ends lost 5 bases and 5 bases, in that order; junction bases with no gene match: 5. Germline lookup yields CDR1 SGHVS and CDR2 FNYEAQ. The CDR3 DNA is TGTGCCAGCAGCCGACTAGCGGGAGGAAGTACCGGGGAGCTGTTTTTT. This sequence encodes CASSRLAGGSTGELFF.

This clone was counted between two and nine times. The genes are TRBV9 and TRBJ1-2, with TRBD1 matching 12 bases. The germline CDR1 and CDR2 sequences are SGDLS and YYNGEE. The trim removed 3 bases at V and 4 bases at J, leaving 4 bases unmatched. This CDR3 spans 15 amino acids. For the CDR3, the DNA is TGTGCCAGCAGCGCCCGGGACAGGGGGCTCTATGGCTACACCTTC. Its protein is CASSARDRGLYGYTF.

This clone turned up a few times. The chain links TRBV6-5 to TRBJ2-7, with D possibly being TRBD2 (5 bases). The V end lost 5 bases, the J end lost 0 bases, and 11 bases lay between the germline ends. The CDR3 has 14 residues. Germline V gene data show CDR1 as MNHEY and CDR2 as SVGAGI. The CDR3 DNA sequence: TGTGCCAGCAGTGCGAGACGGGACTCCTACGAGCAGTACTTC. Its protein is CASSARRDSYEQYF.

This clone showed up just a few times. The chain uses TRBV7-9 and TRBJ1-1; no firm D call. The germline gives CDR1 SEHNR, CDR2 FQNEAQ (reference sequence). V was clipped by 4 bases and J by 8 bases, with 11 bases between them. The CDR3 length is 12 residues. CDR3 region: CASSSSAGEAFF. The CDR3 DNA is TGTGCCAGCAGCTCCTCGGCGGGGGAAGCTTTCTTT.